The rows below give T cell receptor beta chains drawn from one sample of a study of patients and donors after allogeneic stem cell transplantation. TCRdb re-derived calls from the RT-PCR reads in MiXCR, one entry per CDR3 protein. The sample has around 90,000 distinct CDR3 sequences; roughly 43% are singletons. The material sequenced was blood, either unsorted or a sorted T cell fraction (not recorded which). The receptor source for this set is a human donor who was either an allogeneic HSCT recipient or a stem cell or donor lymphocyte infusion donor (not recorded which). It is not recorded whose cells these are; they may come from a transplant donor. CDR3s include the opening cysteine and the closing phenylalanine or tryptophan. D genes are given only for firm matches. The size entry is marked missing in some rows and otherwise reads once, few, many or a size class.

>TRBJ1-1|NA|TRBV5-1|few
TGCGCCAGCAGCTTGGGTCGGGGTGACACTGAAGCTTTCTTT
CASSLGRGDTEAFF
>TRBJ1-1|NA|TRBV3-1|NA
TGTGCCAGCAGCCAGGGAGGGGTCGGCACTGAAGCTTTCTTT
CASSQGGVGTEAFF
>TRBJ1-2|NA|TRBV4-3|NA
TGCGCCAGCAGCCAAGCGGGGGGTGACTATGGCTACACCTTC
CASSQAGGDYGYTF
>TRBJ1-3|NA|TRBV4-1|NA
TGCGCCAGCAGCCCCGGACAGAGCTCTGGAAACACCATATATTTT
CASSPGQSSGNTIYF
>TRBJ2-7|TRBD2|TRBV9|NA
TGTGCCAGCAGCGTAGACCCCGGACTAGCGATCGCGAAGGACTACGAGCAGTACTTC
CASSVDPGLAIAKDYEQYF
>TRBJ2-5|NA|TRBV5-1|NA
TGCGCCAGCAGCAAATCGCAAACAGAGACCCAGTACTTC
CASSKSQTETQYF
>TRBJ2-3|TRBD2|TRBV4-3|NA
TGCGCCAGCAGCCGTTCTGCTAGCGGGAGCACAGATACGCAGTATTTT
CASSRSASGSTDTQYF
>TRBJ1-5|NA|TRBV2|NA
TGTGCCAGCAGAGGTGGGGAGCCCCAGCATTTT
CASRGGEPQHF
>TRBJ1-2|TRBD1|TRBV7-6|NA
TGTGCCAGCAGCTCGCTGATAGGGACAGGGAGCTATGGCTACACCTTC
CASSSLIGTGSYGYTF
>TRBJ1-2|TRBD1|TRBV7-2|NA
TGTGCCAGCAGCCCAGTGAGGACAGGGTATCGTGGCTACACCTTC
CASSPVRTGYRGYTF
>TRBJ1-5|NA|TRBV29-1|few
TGCAGCGTTCTAATGGAGGGGTACGGCCAGCATTTT
CSVLMEGYGQHF
>TRBJ2-2|NA|TRBV9|NA
TGTGCCAGCAGCGTTGGGGCAGGGGTGAGCACCGGGGAGCTGTTTTTT
CASSVGAGVSTGELFF
>TRBJ1-1|NA|TRBV15|NA
TGTGCCACCAGATCTACGAACACTGAAGCTTTCTTT
CATRSTNTEAFF
>TRBJ1-2|NA|TRBV12-3/TRBV12-4|many
TGTGCCAGCAGCCCGACTTCGTATGGCTACACCTTC
CASSPTSYGYTF
>TRBJ2-7|NA|TRBV6-2/TRBV6-3|few
TGTGCCAGCAGTTATTGGGGGGAGACCCCCTACGAGCAGTACTTC
CASSYWGETPYEQYF
>TRBJ1-5|NA|TRBV7-2|NA
TGTGCCAGCAGCTTAGCAGGGCTCCAGCCCCAGCATTTT
CASSLAGLQPQHF
>TRBJ2-2|NA|TRBV12-3/TRBV12-4|NA
TGTGCCAGCAGTTTGGGTAACACCGGGGAGCTGTTTTTT
CASSLGNTGELFF
>TRBJ2-1|TRBD2|TRBV9|NA
TGTGCCAGCAGCCTGGGACTAGCGGGAGTTAATGAGCAGTTCTTC
CASSLGLAGVNEQFF